The 29 T cell receptor beta chains below all came from one sample that was sequenced in a study of human T cells and chemical hapten exposure. TCRdb recomputed calls from the RACE reads with MiXCR, one row per CDR3 protein. The data show roughly 100,000 distinct CDR3 sequences, with 9% to 15% seen just once and about 1.6% held by the top ten. As for time point: pre-sensitization, week 0. This sample's treatment: therapeutic diphenylcyclopropenone sensitization with weekly scalp DPC. The specimen was whole blood, collected in connection with sensitization to the hapten diphenylcyclopropenone (DPC). The receptors come from a woman in her fifties or sixties with alopecia areata. Some clones in this sample may be carry-over from other donors' samples.

The gene calls are TRBV2 and TRBJ2-3; 10 bases agree with TRBD2. With V trimmed by 6 bases and J by 3 bases, 24 bases remained unmatched. The CDR3 has 21 residues. Germline-derived CDR1 and CDR2 are SNHLY and FYNNEI. The CDR3 nucleotides are TGTGCCAGCAGAAAAAAGGGGAGCGTCAGCGGGGGGGACCTTTTAACAGATACGCAGTATTTT. Protein product: CASRKKGSVSGGDLLTDTQYF. Drawing the rest from reference TRBV2 and TRBJ2-3, the complete variable domain is EPEVTQTPSHQVTQMGQEVILRCVPISNHLYFYWYRQILGQKVEFLVSFYNNEISEKSEIFDDQFSVERPDGSNFTLKIRSTKLEDSAMYFCASRKKGSVSGGDLLTDTQYFGPGTRLTVL.

This clonotype was seen at least ten times. An end of the junction differs from the germline gene, which may be a read error. The chain employs TRBV11-2 and TRBJ2-3; D ambiguous. Per the germline V gene, CDR1 is SGHAT and CDR2 is FQNNGV. The CDR3 sequence is 13 residues long. The CDR3 region is CASSLGLGDTQYF. DNA for the CDR3: TGTGCCAGCAGTTTAGGCTTGGGAGATACGCAGTATTTT.

This clonotype was detected many times. The V call is TRBV20-1, the J call TRBJ2-1, with D perhaps being TRBD1 or TRBD2 (5 bases each). The CDR3 consists of 12 residues. Germline-derived CDR1 and CDR2 are DFQATT and SNEGSKA (reference sequence). CDR3 in DNA: TGCAGCCTCTTGGGACGTTACAATGAGCAGTTCTTC. Protein sequence: CSLLGRYNEQFF.

This clonotype was recorded a few times. The chain recombines TRBV7-2 with TRBJ2-5; D ambiguous. V was cut by 5 bases and J by 5 bases, with 6 bases left in between. From germline, CDR1 is SGHTA and CDR2 FQGNSA. This CDR3 comprises 11 residues. The CDR3 DNA reads as TGTGCCAGCAGCGTTACCGAGACCCAGTACTTC. This codes for CASSVTETQYF.

This clonotype was seen repeatedly, ten times or more. The final CDR3 position lacks the conserved phenylalanine or tryptophan, pointing to a likely read error. The CDR3 nucleotides read TGTGCCAGCAGCTTAATGGGGTCAGCTGAAGCTTTCCTT. Protein product: CASSLMGSAEAFL. The chain recombines TRBV7-9 with TRBJ1-1; D gene uncertain. Trimming pared 2 bases from V and 6 bases from J, leaving 10 bases between. CDR1 and CDR2 from the germline V gene are SEHNR and FQNEAQ (reference sequence). The CDR3 is 13 residues long.

Details on this clonotype: This CDR3 is missing its conserved last phenylalanine or tryptophan, likely due to a read error. The chain has TRBV6-2 or TRBV6-3 and TRBJ2-1, with 13 bases fitting TRBD2. The length of the CDR3 is 17 residues. The germline V gene encodes CDR1 MNHEY and CDR2 SVGEGT. Germline trimming cut 4 bases from V and 6 bases from J; bases unmatched to any gene: 9. The CDR3 DNA is TGTGCCAGCAGTTCCACTCGGACTAGCGGGGGTATCAATGAGCAGTTCTAC. Its translation: CASSSTRTSGGINEQFY.

This clonotype was counted only a few times. The genes are TRBV10-2 and TRBJ1-5, with 9 positions matching TRBD1. Germline CDR1 is WSHSY and CDR2 is SAAADI. Losses at the gene ends were 6 bases for V and 4 bases for J; bases not matched to a gene: 7. CDR3 length equals 15 residues. In nucleotides, the CDR3 is TGCGCCAGCAGCCCATTTGGGACAGGGAATCAGCCCCAGCATTTT. This sequence encodes CASSPFGTGNQPQHF.

The rearrangement joins TRBV5-1 to TRBJ1-5, with no clear D. The V end lost 4 bases, the J end lost 1 base, and 12 bases lay between the germline ends. There are 15 residues in the CDR3. Germline V CDR1 and CDR2: SGHRS, YFSETQ. The CDR3 sequence is CASSVAPGSNQPQHF. DNA for the CDR3: TGCGCCAGCAGCGTGGCCCCCGGGAGCAATCAGCCCCAGCATTTT.

This clonotype was found a few times. This sequence joins TRBV7-8 and TRBJ1-2, with D tentatively TRBD1 (6 bases). V was shortened by 5 bases and J by 7 bases, with 26 bases between the two germline ends. Germline assignment: CDR1 SGHVS and CDR2 FQNEAQ. The CDR3 extends over 17 amino acids. CDR3 amino acids: CASSLGGLKTVMSGYTF. CDR3 DNA: TGTGCCAGCAGCCTAGGGGGACTAAAAACGGTTATGAGTGGCTACACCTTC. Filled out from reference TRBV7-8 and TRBJ1-2, the complete variable domain reads GAGVSQSPRYKVAKRGQDVALRCDPISGHVSLFWYQQALGQGPEFLTYFQNEAQLDKSGLPSDRFFAERPEGSVSTLKIQRTQQEDSAVYLCASSLGGLKTVMSGYTFGSGTRLTVV.

This clonotype came up a few times. V is TRBV5-1 and J is TRBJ2-1; weak D call: TRBD2 (6 bases). The CDR3 sequence is 15 residues long. CDR1 is SGHRS, CDR2 YFSETQ, per germline. The ends were cut back, 4 bases at V and 1 base at J, with 12 bases in the middle. CDR3 sequence (DNA): TGCGCCAGCAGCGATGGGGGGACTTCCTACAATGAGCAGTTCTTC. This codes for CASSDGGTSYNEQFF.

This clonotype has a count of ten or more. V gene TRBV11-2 combines with J gene TRBJ2-1; D call uncertain. The CDR3 covers 11 residues. The germline CDR1 and CDR2 sequences are SGHAT and FQNNGV. Trimming shortened V by 6 bases and J by 4 bases, and 4 bases separated the two germline ends. The CDR3 region has the DNA TGTGCCAGCAGGATATACAATGAGCAGTTCTTC. As protein: CASRIYNEQFF.

In this sample, this clonotype turned up many times. This rearrangement joins TRBV24-1 to TRBJ2-4; D may be TRBD1 (6 bases). The CDR3 has 14 residues. CDR1 is KGHDR, CDR2 SFDVKD, per germline. With 3 bases removed from V and 8 bases from J, the gap between germline ends came to 13 bases. The CDR3 DNA reads TGTGCCACCAGTGATCCAGGGGTTAGTGACATTCAGTACTTC. It codes for CATSDPGVSDIQYF.

The V gene is TRBV28, the J gene TRBJ2-5, with D unresolved. The V end was cut by 5 bases, the J end by 7 bases, with 8 bases between. Germline CDR1 MDHEN, CDR2 SYDVKM. The length of the CDR3 is 11 residues. The CDR3 DNA follows: TGTGCCAGCAGTACCCCGGGGACCCAGTACTTC. Amino acids: CASSTPGTQYF.

A few counts support this clonotype. The CDR3 loop is CASSLRPSGFRTDTQYF. CDR3 DNA: TGTGCCAGCAGCTTACGCCCTAGCGGCTTTCGCACAGATACGCAGTATTTT. V is TRBV7-2 and J is TRBJ2-3; 7 nucleotides line up with TRBD2. The CDR3 runs 17 residues. CDR1 is SGHTA, CDR2 FQGNSA, per germline. V shed 2 bases, J shed 1 base, and the junction held 9 bases outside the gene matches.

This clonotype turned up a few times. The chain has TRBV28 and TRBJ2-3; TRBD2 matches at 7 bases. The junction had 6 bases not matched to a gene; V was cut back by 7 bases and J by 5 bases. This CDR3 contains 13 residues. CDR1 and CDR2 from the germline V gene are MDHEN and SYDVKM. CDR3 sequence reads: CASTPPGGDTQYF. The CDR3 coding sequence is TGTGCCAGCACCCCCCCGGGGGGAGATACGCAGTATTTT.

The gene calls are TRBV7-2 and TRBJ2-7, with D uncertain. V was trimmed by 5 bases and J by 4 bases, leaving 9 bases between them. The CDR3 consists of 12 residues. The V gene's germline CDR1 is SGHTA and CDR2 FQGNSA. Here the CDR3 reads CASSRDWYEQYF. CDR3 in DNA: TGTGCCAGCAGCCGCGACTGGTACGAGCAGTACTTC.

The V gene is TRBV10-3, the J gene TRBJ1-1; no clear D gene. The CDR3 extends over 16 amino acids. The ends were cut back, 3 bases at V and 1 base at J, with 15 bases in the middle. Germline V gives CDR1 ENHRY, CDR2 SYGVKD. Here the CDR3 reads CAISDYGLSSNTEAFF. The CDR3 region has the DNA TGTGCCATCAGTGATTATGGACTGTCATCGAACACTGAAGCTTTCTTT.

The chain couples TRBV20-1 to TRBJ2-1; 9 bases are a match to TRBD2. After removal of 3 bases from V and 5 bases from J, the junction contained 5 bases not matched to a gene. The CDR3 sequence is 14 residues long. From germline, CDR1 is DFQATT and CDR2 SNEGSKA (reference sequence). Written as DNA, the CDR3 is TGCAGTGCTAGGACGGGACTAGCAGACAATGAGCAGTTCTTC. Residues: CSARTGLADNEQFF.

V gene TRBV20-1 combines with J gene TRBJ2-4; 7 nucleotides align to TRBD1. Trimming removed 5 bases from V and 5 bases from J; junction bases left unmatched: 9. The CDR3 runs 14 residues. The germline CDR1 and CDR2 sequences are DFQATT and SNEGSKA (reference sequence). The DNA for the CDR3 is TGCAGTGCTCGACAGGGACGACGGGAAAACATTCAGTACTTC. Residues: CSARQGRRENIQYF.

A few counts support this clonotype. CDR3 residues: CASSPGAQNNEQFF. The CDR3 DNA reads TGTGCCAGCTCACCAGGGGCCCAAAACAATGAGCAGTTCTTC. The genes are TRBV18 and TRBJ2-1, with a possible D match to TRBD1 (5 bases). Germline assignment: CDR1 KGHSH and CDR2 LQKENI. With 2 bases removed from V and 5 bases from J, the gap between germline ends came to 10 bases. There are 14 residues in the CDR3.

The chain uses TRBV6-1 and TRBJ2-3; 7 positions match TRBD2. The germline CDR1 and CDR2 sequences are MNHNS and SASEGT. The CDR3 has 18 amino acids. The ends lost 6 bases at V and 0 bases at J; junction bases unmatched: 15. The CDR3 region has the DNA TGTGCCAGCAGCCAAACCGCCCATATTAGCGGGAGCACAGATACGCAGTATTTT. It translates to CASSQTAHISGSTDTQYF.

This clonotype has more than one count but fewer than ten. The chain links TRBV6-1 to TRBJ2-5; D is uncertain. CDR1 and CDR2 (germline): MNHNS, SASEGT. V shed 4 bases and J shed 1 base, with 10 bases lying between them. The CDR3 sequence is 14 residues long. This CDR3 is CASSAGGVQETQYF. Here the CDR3 DNA reads TGTGCCAGCAGTGCCGGTGGAGTCCAAGAGACCCAGTACTTC.

This sequence joins TRBV5-1 and TRBJ1-2, with D possibly being TRBD1 (6 bases). CDR1 is SGHRS and CDR2 is YFSETQ in the germline V gene. Trimming removed 4 bases at V and 4 bases at J, with 11 bases between. The CDR3 covers 13 residues. The CDR3 DNA sequence: TGCGCCAGCAGCGTGAGACAGGCCTATGGCTACACCTTC. Translation: CASSVRQAYGYTF.

This clonotype was counted only a few times. The CDR3 is CASSREQGPYEQYF. As DNA, the CDR3 is TGCGCCAGCAGCCGGGAACAGGGGCCCTACGAGCAGTACTTC. The V gene is TRBV5-1, the J gene TRBJ2-7, with 7 bases fitting TRBD1. There are 14 residues in the CDR3. Trimming took 4 bases from V and 2 from J; bases not matched to a gene: 6. Germline-derived CDR1 and CDR2 are SGHRS and YFSETQ. The whole variable domain, filled in from reference TRBV5-1 and TRBJ2-7, reads KAGVTQTPRYLIKTRGQQVTLSCSPISGHRSVSWYQQTPGQGLQFLFEYFSETQRNKGNFPGRFSGRQFSNSRSEMNVSTLELGDSALYLCASSREQGPYEQYFGPGTRLTVT.

This clonotype has just a few counts. V and J are TRBV3-1 and TRBJ1-1; perhaps TRBD1 as D (6 bases). Looked up from germline, CDR1 is LGHDT and CDR2 is YNNKEL (reference sequence). The V and J ends lost 5 bases and 4 bases respectively, with 11 bases between them. This CDR3 region has 13 residues. The CDR3 nucleotides read TGTGCCAGCAGCTACAGGGTCGGCACTGAAGCTTTCTTT. Residues: CASSYRVGTEAFF.

This clonotype was seen at least ten times. The CDR3 here is CASSYSTSGGAPDTQYF. For the CDR3, the DNA is TGTGCCAGCAGTTACTCCACTAGCGGGGGGGCCCCAGATACGCAGTATTTT. The rearrangement links TRBV6-5 to TRBJ2-3, with 13 bases matching TRBD2. The ends lost 0 bases at V and 4 bases at J; junction bases unmatched: 4. Per germline, CDR1 MNHEY and CDR2 SVGAGI. This CDR3 comprises 17 residues.

The V and J genes are TRBV27 and TRBJ2-1, with TRBD2 matching over 8 bases. V lost 5 bases and J lost 9; bases outside the gene matches: 3. Per the germline V gene, CDR1 is MNHEY and CDR2 is SMNVEV (reference sequence). The CDR3 is 12 residues long. CDR3 nucleotides: TGTGCCAGCAGTACTGCGGGGGGTGAGCAGTTCTTC. Protein sequence: CASSTAGGEQFF.

A few counts support this clonotype. The rearrangement uses TRBV5-1 and TRBJ1-1; the D gene is possibly TRBD1 (6 bases). Germline CDR1 reads SGHRS; CDR2 reads YFSETQ. V was cut by 2 bases and J by 4 bases, with 12 bases left in between. The CDR3 has 14 residues. CDR3 amino acids: CASSFQGSGTEAFF. For the CDR3, the DNA is TGCGCCAGCAGCTTCCAGGGGTCGGGCACTGAAGCTTTCTTT.

This clonotype has at least ten counts. This rearrangement joins TRBV18 to TRBJ2-1; D might be TRBD2 (5 bases). Trimming pared 2 bases from V and 4 bases from J, leaving 18 bases between. Germline V gene data show CDR1 as KGHSH and CDR2 as LQKENI. CDR3 size: 17 residues. CDR3 sequence: CASSPFLARPVYNEQFF. The CDR3 coding sequence is TGTGCCAGCTCACCATTTCTAGCCCGGCCTGTGTACAATGAGCAGTTCTTC. Combining the CDR3 with reference TRBV18 and TRBJ2-1 gives the whole variable domain NAGVMQNPRHLVRRRGQEARLRCSPMKGHSHVYWYRQLPEEGLKFMVYLQKENIIDESGMPKERFSAEFPKEGPSILRIQQVVRGDSAAYFCASSPFLARPVYNEQFFGPGTRLTVL.